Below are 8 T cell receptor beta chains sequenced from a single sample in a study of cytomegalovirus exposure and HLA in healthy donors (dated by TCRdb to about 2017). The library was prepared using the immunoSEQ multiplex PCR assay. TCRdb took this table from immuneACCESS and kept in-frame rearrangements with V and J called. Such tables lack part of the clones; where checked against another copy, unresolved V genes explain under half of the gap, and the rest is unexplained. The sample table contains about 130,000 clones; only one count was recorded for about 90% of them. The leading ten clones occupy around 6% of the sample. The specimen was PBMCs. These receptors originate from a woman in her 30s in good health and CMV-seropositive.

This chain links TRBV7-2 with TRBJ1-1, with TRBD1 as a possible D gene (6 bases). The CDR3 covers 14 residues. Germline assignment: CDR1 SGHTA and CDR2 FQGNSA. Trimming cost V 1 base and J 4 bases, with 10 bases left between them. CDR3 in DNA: TGTGCCAGCAGCTTAGTTACAGGGATCACTGAAGCTTTCTTT. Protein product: CASSLVTGITEAFF.

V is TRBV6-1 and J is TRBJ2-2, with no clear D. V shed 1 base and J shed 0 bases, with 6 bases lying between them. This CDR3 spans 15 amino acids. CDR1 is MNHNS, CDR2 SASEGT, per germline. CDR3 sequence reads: CASSEEAANTGELFF. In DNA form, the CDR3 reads TGTGCCAGCAGTGAAGAGGCGGCGAACACCGGGGAGCTGTTTTTT.

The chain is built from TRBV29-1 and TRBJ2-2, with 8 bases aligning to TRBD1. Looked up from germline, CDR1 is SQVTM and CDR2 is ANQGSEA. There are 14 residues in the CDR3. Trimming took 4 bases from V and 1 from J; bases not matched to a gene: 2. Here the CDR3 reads CSVGGQVNTGELFF. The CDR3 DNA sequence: TGCAGCGTTGGGGGACAGGTGAACACCGGGGAGCTGTTTTTT.

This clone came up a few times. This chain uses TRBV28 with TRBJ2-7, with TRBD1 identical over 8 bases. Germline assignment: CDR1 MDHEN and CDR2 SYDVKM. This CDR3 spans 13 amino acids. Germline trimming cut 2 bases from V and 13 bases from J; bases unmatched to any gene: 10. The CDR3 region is CASSLTRGHGFYF. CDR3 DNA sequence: TGTGCCAGCAGTTTAACCAGGGGGCACGGTTTTTACTTC.

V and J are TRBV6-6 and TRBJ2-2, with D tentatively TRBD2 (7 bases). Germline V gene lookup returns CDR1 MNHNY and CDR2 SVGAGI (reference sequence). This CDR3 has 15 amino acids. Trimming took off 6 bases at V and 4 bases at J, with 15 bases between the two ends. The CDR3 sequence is CASRPHREGTGELFF. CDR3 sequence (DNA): TGTGCCAGCAGACCCCACAGGGAGGGCACCGGGGAGCTGTTTTTT.

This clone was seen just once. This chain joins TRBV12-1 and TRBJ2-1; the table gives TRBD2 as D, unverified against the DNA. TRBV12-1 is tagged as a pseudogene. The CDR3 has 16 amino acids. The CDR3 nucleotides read TGTGCCAGCAGCCGTAACGGACTAGCGGGAGGGTATGAGCAGTTCTTC. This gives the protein CASSRNGLAGGYEQFF.

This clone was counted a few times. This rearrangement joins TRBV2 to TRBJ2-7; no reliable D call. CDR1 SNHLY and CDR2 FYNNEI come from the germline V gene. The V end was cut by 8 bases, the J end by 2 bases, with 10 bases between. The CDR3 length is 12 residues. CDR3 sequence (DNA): TGTGCCAGCGGCAGGCTGACCTACGAGCAGTACTTC. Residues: CASGRLTYEQYF.

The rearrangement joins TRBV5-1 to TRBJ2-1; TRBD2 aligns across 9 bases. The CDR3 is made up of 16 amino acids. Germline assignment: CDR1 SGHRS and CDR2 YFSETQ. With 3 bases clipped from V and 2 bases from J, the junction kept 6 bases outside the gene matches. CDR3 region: CASSSVAGGPYNEQFF. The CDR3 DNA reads TGCGCCAGCAGCTCGGTTGCGGGAGGGCCCTACAATGAGCAGTTCTTC.